These 31 T cell receptor beta chains were sequenced from one sample in a study of post-analysis software for immune sequencing data. Overall study results and limits: Roughly five TRBV segments were more frequent in patients than controls; TRBV5-6, TRBV5-1 and TRBV20-1 belonged to this group.

Carried by the TCR beta cDNA libraries were unique molecular identifiers. TCRdb re-analysed the PCR reads in MiXCR, keeping a single row per CDR3 protein. The sample lists roughly 670,000 distinct CDR3 sequences, over 45% occurring once. These receptors lack a known antigen. The sample taken for sequencing was blood. The receptors come from a girl aged 2 to 9 with multiple sclerosis.

The chain joins TRBV10-2 to TRBJ2-7; 10 bases fit TRBD2. CDR1 WSHSY and CDR2 SAAADI come from the germline V gene. CDR3 length: 17 amino acids. V trimming: 6 bases; J trimming: 4 bases; junction bases outside the gene matches: 15. CDR3 sequence (DNA): TGCGCCAGCAGAAAACTTCTAGCGGGAGATGGGTCGTACGAGCAGTACTTC. Translation: CASRKLLAGDGSYEQYF.

This clonotype was recorded only once. The genes are TRBV5-1 and TRBJ2-1; 8 bases match TRBD1. Germline V gives CDR1 SGHRS, CDR2 YFSETQ. This CDR3 spans 15 amino acids. With V trimmed by 0 bases and J by 3 bases, 2 bases remained unmatched. The CDR3 DNA reads as TGCGCCAGCAGCTTGGTACAGGGGGTCTACAATGAGCAGTTCTTC. Translated: CASSLVQGVYNEQFF.

This rearrangement joins TRBV5-1 to TRBJ2-5; 9 nucleotides line up with TRBD2. The CDR3 extends over 16 amino acids. Germline V CDR1 and CDR2: SGHRS, YFSETQ. J lost 0 bases, V lost 3 bases, and 6 bases had no gene match. The CDR3 reads CASSYEGLAYQETQYF. CDR3 DNA: TGCGCCAGCAGCTACGAGGGACTAGCCTACCAAGAGACCCAGTACTTC.

V is TRBV7-9 and J is TRBJ1-2, with TRBD1 as a possible D gene (5 bases). The CDR3 contains 14 residues. The V gene lost 3 bases and the J gene lost 8 bases, with 16 bases spanning the gap. Germline CDR1 reads SEHNR; CDR2 reads FQNEAQ (reference sequence). This CDR3 reads CASSFLLGALGYTF. In DNA, the CDR3 is TGTGCCAGCAGCTTCTTACTAGGGGCGCTCGGCTACACCTTC. The full variable domain, in which reference TRBV7-9 and TRBJ1-2 provide the parts outside the CDR3, is DTGVSQNPRHKITKRGQNVTFRCDPISEHNRLYWYRQTLGQGPEFLTYFQNEAQLEKSRLLSDRFSAERPKGSFSTLEIQRTEQGDSAMYLCASSFLLGALGYTFGSGTRLTVV.

V is TRBV7-9 and J is TRBJ2-3; 12 bases fit TRBD1. This CDR3 spans 15 amino acids. Germline V gene lookup returns CDR1 SEHNR and CDR2 FQNEAQ (reference sequence). After removal of 6 bases from V and 5 bases from J, the junction contained 6 bases not matched to a gene. The CDR3 sequence: CASRPGTGGIDTQYF. The CDR3 nucleotides read TGTGCCAGCAGACCCGGGACAGGGGGCATAGATACGCAGTATTTT.

The chain joins TRBV7-2 to TRBJ1-2, with a tentative D call TRBD1 (5 bases). The CDR3 consists of 13 residues. Germline V gives CDR1 SGHTA, CDR2 FQGNSA. The V and J ends lost 5 bases and 6 bases respectively, with 13 bases between them. The DNA of the CDR3 is TGTGCCAGCAGCCGCAGGGAGCAGGATGGCTACACCTTC. Protein sequence: CASSRREQDGYTF.

Only a few counts were recorded for this clonotype. CDR3 sequence (DNA): TGTGCCATCAGTGACAGGACAACCACTGAAGCTTTCTTT. It is translated as CAISDRTTTEAFF. The chain uses TRBV10-3 and TRBJ1-1; D possibly corresponds to TRBD1 (5 bases). V shed 3 bases and J shed 4 bases, with 9 bases lying between them. CDR3 size: 13 residues. Germline CDR1 is ENHRY and CDR2 is SYGVKD.

The rearrangement uses TRBV11-2 and TRBJ2-1, with no clear D. The CDR3 has 13 residues. Germline-derived CDR1 and CDR2 are SGHAT and FQNNGV. The V end lost 1 base, the J end lost 4 bases, and 5 bases lay between the germline ends. CDR3 loop: CASSLVPYNEQFF. Written as DNA, the CDR3 is TGTGCCAGCAGCTTAGTCCCTTACAATGAGCAGTTCTTC.

In this sample, this clonotype turned up a few times. The rearrangement joins TRBV6-6 to TRBJ2-5; 8 nucleotides line up with TRBD2. The better agreement between TRBJ2-7 and the DNA end casts doubt on the J call. The CDR3 contains 14 residues. Germline V gives CDR1 MNHNY, CDR2 SVGAGI (reference sequence). Here the CDR3 reads CASRLAGPSYEQYF. CDR3 nucleotides: TGTGCCAGCAGGTTAGCGGGGCCCTCCTACGAGCAGTACTTC.

The V call is TRBV7-2, the J call TRBJ2-7; 8 positions match TRBD1. The J call is doubtful: the DNA matches TRBJ2-5 better. CDR1 is SGHTA, CDR2 FQGNSA, per germline. The CDR3 is 14 residues long. The CDR3 sequence: CASSRQGWQETQYF. The CDR3 region has the DNA TGTGCCAGCAGCAGACAGGGGTGGCAAGAGACCCAGTACTTC.

The chain employs TRBV11-2 and TRBJ2-1; 8 bases match TRBD2. J lost 3 bases, V lost 3 bases, and 4 bases had no gene match. Germline lookup yields CDR1 SGHAT and CDR2 FQNNGV. The length of the CDR3 is 15 residues. The CDR3 protein is CASSLAAGDYNEQFF. The CDR3 DNA is TGTGCCAGCAGCTTGGCAGCGGGGGACTACAATGAGCAGTTCTTC.

This chain uses TRBV10-1 with TRBJ1-6, with D unresolved. Trimming removed 3 bases at V and 5 bases at J, with 8 bases between. The CDR3 has 14 residues. The germline V gene encodes CDR1 WNHNN and CDR2 SYGVQD (reference sequence). DNA for the CDR3: TGCGCCAGCAGTGATCCGGGGAATAATTCACCCCTCCACTTT. It yields the protein CASSDPGNNSPLHF.

This chain links TRBV2 with TRBJ2-4; a possible D gene is TRBD1 (5 bases). The DNA matches TRBJ2-7 better at its end, which makes the J call doubtful. The germline gives CDR1 SNHLY, CDR2 FYNNEI. The CDR3 sequence is 13 residues long. CDR3: CASSEGRAYEQYF. CDR3 sequence (DNA): TGTGCCAGCAGTGAGGGCAGGGCCTACGAGCAGTACTTC.

The rearrangement links TRBV20-1 to TRBJ2-3; 9 bases match TRBD1. From germline, CDR1 is DFQATT and CDR2 SNEGSKA (reference sequence). The V gene end was trimmed by 6 bases and the J gene end by 6 bases; junction bases not matched to a gene: 7. CDR3 length: 13 residues. CDR3 loop: CSAQQGARDTQYF. In nucleotides, the CDR3 is TGCAGTGCGCAACAGGGGGCCAGGGATACGCAGTATTTT.

The chain has TRBV6-6 and TRBJ1-1; D perhaps matches TRBD1 (6 bases). CDR3 size: 14 residues. Germline V gene sequence: CDR1 MNHNY, CDR2 SVGAGI (reference sequence). V was pared by 0 bases and J by 6 bases, with 11 bases between. Here the CDR3 DNA reads TGTGCCAGCAGTTACTCTACAGGGAGCCCTGAAGCTTTCTTT. Protein: CASSYSTGSPEAFF.

This clonotype was seen once. Its ends do not fully match the called genes, so a read error is possible. The V and J genes are TRBV20-1 and TRBJ2-1; TRBD1 matches 10 bases. The CDR3 has 14 amino acids. The germline gives CDR1 DFQATT, CDR2 SNEGSKA (reference sequence). The CDR3 bases are TGCAGTGCTACGGGACAGGGGACTTACAATGGGCAGTTCTTC. Residues: CSATGQGTYNGQFF.

J is TRBJ1-2 and V is TRBV27; D is possibly TRBD1 (5 bases). This CDR3 has 16 amino acids. The germline CDR1 and CDR2 sequences are MNHEY and SMNVEV (reference sequence). Deletions cut 3 bases from V and 0 bases from J, with 14 bases between. The CDR3 is CASSFQGRGSNYGYTF. DNA for the CDR3: TGTGCCAGCAGTTTTCAGGGCAGAGGGTCTAACTATGGCTACACCTTC.

This clonotype turned up a few times. The chain has TRBV29-1 and TRBJ2-1; D unclear. In germline, CDR1 is SQVTM, CDR2 ANQGSEA. Between the trimmed V and J ends, which lost 8 bases and 0 bases, there was a span of 14 bases. The CDR3 consists of 14 residues. The CDR3 loop is CSSVQLSSYNEQFF. Written as DNA, the CDR3 is TGCAGCAGCGTTCAACTCTCCTCCTACAATGAGCAGTTCTTC.

The J gene is TRBJ2-7, the V gene TRBV20-1; D possibly matches TRBD1 or TRBD2 (5 bases each). The CDR3 loop spans 15 amino acids. V was shortened by 0 bases and J by 3 bases, with 15 bases between the two germline ends. Germline CDR1 and CDR2: DFQATT and SNEGSKA (reference sequence). The CDR3 is CSARDRREGSYEQYF. CDR3 nucleotides: TGCAGTGCTAGAGATAGGAGAGAGGGGAGCTACGAGCAGTACTTC.

This clonotype was seen only a few times. The V call is TRBV3-1, the J call TRBJ2-1; possibly TRBD2 for D (6 bases). V lost 3 bases, J lost 1 base, and 13 bases lay in between. The germline V gene has CDR1 LGHDT and CDR2 YNNKEL (reference sequence). There are 16 residues in the CDR3. Here the CDR3 reads CASSHRLVKSYNEQFF. The CDR3 coding sequence is TGTGCCAGCAGCCACCGACTAGTTAAATCCTACAATGAGCAGTTCTTC.

This sequence joins TRBV29-1 and TRBJ1-4; D is possibly TRBD1 (6 bases). There are 12 residues in the CDR3. The V gene's germline CDR1 is SQVTM and CDR2 ANQGSEA. Trimming took 7 bases from V and 5 from J, leaving 11 bases between them. CDR3 sequence (DNA): TGCAGCGCTGGGGACAAGAATGAAAAACTGTTTTTT. Translated, it gives CSAGDKNEKLFF.

Only a few counts were recorded for this clonotype. V is TRBV20-1 and J is TRBJ2-1; maybe TRBD2 (7 bases). Germline V gene lookup returns CDR1 DFQATT and CDR2 SNEGSKA (reference sequence). With 1 base removed from V and 4 bases from J, the gap between germline ends came to 14 bases. The CDR3 has 15 residues. The DNA of the CDR3 is TGCAGTGCTAGAGCTACAGGGAGGGAATACAATGAGCAGTTCTTC. Amino acids: CSARATGREYNEQFF.

This clonotype was seen a single time. The genes are TRBV30 and TRBJ1-5; TRBD1 matches at 7 bases. Per the germline V gene, CDR1 is GTSNPN and CDR2 is SVGIG (reference sequence). This CDR3 has 14 residues. Unmatched junction bases numbered 6, after V lost 5 bases and J lost 2 bases. The DNA for the CDR3 is TGTGCCTGGGATAGGACAGGCGGCAATCAGCCCCAGCATTTT. This gives the protein CAWDRTGGNQPQHF.

This chain joins TRBV6-5 and TRBJ2-1, with 10 bases lining up with TRBD2. V lost 2 bases and J lost 8; bases outside the gene matches: 3. CDR3 size: 14 residues. Germline CDR1 and CDR2: MNHEY and SVGAGI. The chain's CDR3 is CASSYLAGADEQFF. Written as DNA, the CDR3 is TGTGCCAGCAGTTACCTAGCGGGAGCAGATGAGCAGTTCTTC.

The rearrangement uses TRBV9 and TRBJ2-1; the D is unclear. The V gene's germline CDR1 is SGDLS and CDR2 YYNGEE. Trimming removed 0 bases at V and 1 base at J, with 8 bases between. This CDR3 has 15 residues. The CDR3 loop reads CASSVGWKSYNEQFF. The DNA of the CDR3 is TGTGCCAGCAGCGTAGGCTGGAAGTCCTACAATGAGCAGTTCTTC.

This chain joins TRBV20-1 and TRBJ2-1, with a weak D call TRBD2 (7 bases). Trimming shortened V by 0 bases and J by 2 bases, and 17 bases separated the two germline ends. CDR3 length equals 17 residues. Germline V gene lookup returns CDR1 DFQATT and CDR2 SNEGSKA (reference sequence). DNA of the CDR3: TGCAGTGCTAGAGATCCAGTGGGGGGGCTTCCCTACAATGAGCAGTTCTTC. It codes for CSARDPVGGLPYNEQFF.

This clonotype was seen a few times. This chain links TRBV20-1 with TRBJ2-7, with TRBD1 as a possible D gene (6 bases). The CDR3 contains 15 residues. Germline CDR1 reads DFQATT; CDR2 reads SNEGSKA (reference sequence). Deletions cut 3 bases from V and 1 base from J, with 16 bases between. The CDR3 DNA reads as TGCAGTGCTAGTGAGTCCGACAGGAGGTCCTACGAGCAGTACTTC. Translating gives CSASESDRRSYEQYF.

The table lists this clonotype with a few counts. The chain joins TRBV4-1 to TRBJ2-1, with 11 bases fitting TRBD1. The CDR3 loop spans 16 amino acids. Trimming at V came to 0 bases and at J to 6 bases, leaving 4 bases not matched to a gene. Looked up from germline, CDR1 is MGHRA and CDR2 is YSYEKL. CDR3 sequence (DNA): TGCGCCAGCAGCCAAGAGAGGGACAGGGGGTTCAATGAGCAGTTCTTC. Its translation: CASSQERDRGFNEQFF.

This chain uses TRBV12-3 or TRBV12-4 with TRBJ2-5, with D maybe TRBD1 (6 bases). The better agreement between TRBJ2-7 and the DNA end casts doubt on the J call. The CDR3 length is 13 residues. This CDR3 reads CASSLNRVSEQYF. CDR3 coding DNA: TGTGCCAGCAGTTTAAACAGGGTGAGCGAGCAGTACTTC.

This chain links TRBV4-1 with TRBJ1-4; D possibly corresponds to TRBD1 (6 bases). Germline values: CDR1 MGHRA, CDR2 YSYEKL. V lost 3 bases and J 10 bases, leaving 15 bases between the germline ends. The CDR3 is made up of 14 amino acids. CDR3 sequence reads: CASSHPGRGGKLFF. CDR3 nucleotides: TGCGCCAGCAGCCACCCCGGGAGGGGGGGAAAACTGTTTTTT.

In its sample, this clonotype was seen a few times. This chain uses TRBV29-1 with TRBJ2-1, with D maybe TRBD2 (6 bases). There are 15 residues in the CDR3. Germline V gene lookup returns CDR1 SQVTM and CDR2 ANQGSEA. V was cut by 1 base and J by 4 bases, with 14 bases left in between. The CDR3 DNA sequence: TGCAGCGTTGAAGGGTCTAGCGATGGGTACAATGAGCAGTTCTTC. Protein: CSVEGSSDGYNEQFF.